A single TCR beta chain is shown here with its context. This specimen comes from a study of blood T cell repertoires in COVID-19. Study-wide context: Material from acute and convalescent COVID-19 was sourced from the United States, Italy and Spain. T cells, B-cell-depleted T cells, or PBMCs supplied cDNA or gDNA.

Clinical history as reported by participants underpinned cohort assignment. Cohort 3 donors counted as recovered after two negative PCRs, clearance, or resolved symptoms. CDR1 and CDR2 (germline): ENHRY, SYGVKD. This CDR3 spans 15 amino acids. V dropped 1 base and J dropped 0 bases, with 8 bases sitting between them. Produced via immunoSEQ multiplex PCR; TCRdb's table is partial and in-frame only. The sample comprises about 280,000 clones, less than 85% of which are singletons, and 2% to 3% rests with the top ten. The genes are TRBV10-3 and TRBJ2-3; no reliable D call. The origin of this receptor is a woman aged 45 to 65 who had recovered from COVID-19. Sample: PBMCs or T cells enriched from blood (not recorded which). The CDR3 protein is CAISEFTSSTDTQYF. The CDR3 region has the DNA TGTGCCATCAGTGAGTTCACAAGTAGCACAGATACGCAGTATTTT.